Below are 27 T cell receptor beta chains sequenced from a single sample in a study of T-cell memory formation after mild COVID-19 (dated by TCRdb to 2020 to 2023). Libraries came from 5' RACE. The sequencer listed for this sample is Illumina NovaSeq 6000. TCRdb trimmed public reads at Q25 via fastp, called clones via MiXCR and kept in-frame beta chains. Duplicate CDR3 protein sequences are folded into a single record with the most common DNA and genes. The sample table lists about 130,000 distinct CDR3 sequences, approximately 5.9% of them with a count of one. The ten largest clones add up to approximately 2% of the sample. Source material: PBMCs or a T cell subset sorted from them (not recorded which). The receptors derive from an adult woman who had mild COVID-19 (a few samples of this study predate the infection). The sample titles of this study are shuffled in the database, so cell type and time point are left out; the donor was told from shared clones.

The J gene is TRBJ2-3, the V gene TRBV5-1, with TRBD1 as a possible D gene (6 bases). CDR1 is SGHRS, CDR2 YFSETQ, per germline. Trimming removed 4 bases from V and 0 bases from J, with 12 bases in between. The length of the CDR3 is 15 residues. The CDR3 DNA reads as TGCGCCAGCAGCGTCCAGGGGATGAGCACAGATACGCAGTATTTT. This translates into CASSVQGMSTDTQYF.

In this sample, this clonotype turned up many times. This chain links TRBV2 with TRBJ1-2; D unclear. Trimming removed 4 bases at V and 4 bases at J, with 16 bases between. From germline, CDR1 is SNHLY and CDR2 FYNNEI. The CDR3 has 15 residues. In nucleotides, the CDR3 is TGTGCCAGCAGTGTAATGGCAGGCTTGCGCTATGGCTACACCTTC. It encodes CASSVMAGLRYGYTF.

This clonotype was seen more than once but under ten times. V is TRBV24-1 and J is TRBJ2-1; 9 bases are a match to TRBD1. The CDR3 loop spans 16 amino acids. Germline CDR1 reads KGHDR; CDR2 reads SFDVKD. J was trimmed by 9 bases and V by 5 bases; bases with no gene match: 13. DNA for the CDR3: TGTGCCACCAGTGGAATTGGACAGGGGCGAAATGGTGAGCAGTTCTTC. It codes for CATSGIGQGRNGEQFF.

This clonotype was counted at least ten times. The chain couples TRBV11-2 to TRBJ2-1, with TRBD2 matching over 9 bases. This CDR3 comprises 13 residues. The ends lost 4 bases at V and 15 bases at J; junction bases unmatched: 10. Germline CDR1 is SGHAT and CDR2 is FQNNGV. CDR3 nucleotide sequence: TGTGCCAGCAGCTCCCAAAGCGGGGGGTCGTCGTTCTTC. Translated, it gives CASSSQSGGSSFF.

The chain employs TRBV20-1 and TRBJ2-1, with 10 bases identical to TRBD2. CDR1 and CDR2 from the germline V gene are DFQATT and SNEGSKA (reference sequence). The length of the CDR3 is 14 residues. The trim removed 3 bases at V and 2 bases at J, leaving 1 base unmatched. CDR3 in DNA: TGCAGTGCTAGTAGCGGGAGGACCTACAATGAGCAGTTCTTC. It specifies CSASSGRTYNEQFF.

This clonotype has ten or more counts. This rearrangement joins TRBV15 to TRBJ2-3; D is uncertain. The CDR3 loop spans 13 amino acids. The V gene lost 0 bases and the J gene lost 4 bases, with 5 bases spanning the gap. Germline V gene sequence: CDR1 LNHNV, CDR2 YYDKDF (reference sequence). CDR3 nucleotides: TGTGCCACCAGCAGAGACTTATCAGATACGCAGTATTTT. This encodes CATSRDLSDTQYF.

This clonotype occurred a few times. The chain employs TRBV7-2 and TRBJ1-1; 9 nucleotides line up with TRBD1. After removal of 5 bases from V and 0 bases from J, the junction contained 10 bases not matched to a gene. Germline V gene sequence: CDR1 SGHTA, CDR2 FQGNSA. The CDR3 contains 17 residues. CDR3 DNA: TGTGCCAGCAGCCGCATAACAGGGGGCGTAATGAACACTGAAGCTTTCTTT. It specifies CASSRITGGVMNTEAFF.

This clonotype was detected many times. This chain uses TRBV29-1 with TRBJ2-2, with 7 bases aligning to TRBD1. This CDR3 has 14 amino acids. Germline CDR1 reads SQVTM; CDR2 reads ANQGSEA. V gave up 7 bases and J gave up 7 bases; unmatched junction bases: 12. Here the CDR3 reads CSATQGILGGELFF. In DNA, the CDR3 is TGCAGCGCAACACAGGGGATCCTAGGCGGGGAGCTGTTTTTT.

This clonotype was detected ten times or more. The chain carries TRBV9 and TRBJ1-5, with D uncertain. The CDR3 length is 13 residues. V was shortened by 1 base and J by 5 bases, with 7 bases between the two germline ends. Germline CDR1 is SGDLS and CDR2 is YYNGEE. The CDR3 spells CASSVTSDQPQHF. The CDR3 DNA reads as TGTGCCAGCAGCGTAACGTCGGATCAGCCCCAGCATTTT.

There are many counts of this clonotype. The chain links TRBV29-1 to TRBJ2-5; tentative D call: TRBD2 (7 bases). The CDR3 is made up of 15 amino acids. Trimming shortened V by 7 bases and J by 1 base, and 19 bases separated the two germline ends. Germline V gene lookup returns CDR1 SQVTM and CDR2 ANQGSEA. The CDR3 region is CSAKGGAKGQETQYF. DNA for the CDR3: TGCAGCGCAAAGGGGGGGGCAAAAGGCCAAGAGACCCAGTACTTC. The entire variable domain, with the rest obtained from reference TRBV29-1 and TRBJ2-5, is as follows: SAVISQKPSRDICQRGTSLTIQCQVDSQVTMMFWYRQQPGQSLTLIATANQGSEATYESGFVIDKFPISRPNLTFSTLTVSNMSPEDSSIYLCSAKGGAKGQETQYFGPGTRLLVL.

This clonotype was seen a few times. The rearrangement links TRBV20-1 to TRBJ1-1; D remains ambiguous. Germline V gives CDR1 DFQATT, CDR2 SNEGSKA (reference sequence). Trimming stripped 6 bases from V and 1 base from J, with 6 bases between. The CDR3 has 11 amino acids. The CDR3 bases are TGCAGTGCCAAAAGGAACACTGAAGCTTTCTTT. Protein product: CSAKRNTEAFF.

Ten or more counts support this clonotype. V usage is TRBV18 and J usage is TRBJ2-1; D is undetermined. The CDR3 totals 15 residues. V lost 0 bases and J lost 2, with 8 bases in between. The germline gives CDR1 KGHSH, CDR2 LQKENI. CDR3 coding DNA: TGTGCCAGCTCACCACCGGCGGTAGCCTACAATGAGCAGTTCTTC. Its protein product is CASSPPAVAYNEQFF. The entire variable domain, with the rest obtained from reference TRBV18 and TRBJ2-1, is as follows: NAGVMQNPRHLVRRRGQEARLRCSPMKGHSHVYWYRQLPEEGLKFMVYLQKENIIDESGMPKERFSAEFPKEGPSILRIQQVVRGDSAAYFCASSPPAVAYNEQFFGPGTRLTVL.

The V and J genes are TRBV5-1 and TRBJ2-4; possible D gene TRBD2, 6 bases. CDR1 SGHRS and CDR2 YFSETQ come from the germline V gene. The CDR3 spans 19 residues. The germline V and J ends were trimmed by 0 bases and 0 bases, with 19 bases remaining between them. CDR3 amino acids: CASSLVLAGVREAKNIQYF. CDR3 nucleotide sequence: TGCGCCAGCAGCTTGGTCTTGGCAGGAGTGCGGGAAGCCAAAAACATTCAGTACTTC.

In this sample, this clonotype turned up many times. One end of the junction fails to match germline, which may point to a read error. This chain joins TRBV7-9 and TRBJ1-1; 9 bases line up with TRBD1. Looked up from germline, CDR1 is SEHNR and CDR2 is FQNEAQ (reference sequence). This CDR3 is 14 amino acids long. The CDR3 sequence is CASSWGQGPRSWLF. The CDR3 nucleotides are TGTGCCAGCAGTTGGGGACAGGGCCCGAGGTCTTGGTTATTT.

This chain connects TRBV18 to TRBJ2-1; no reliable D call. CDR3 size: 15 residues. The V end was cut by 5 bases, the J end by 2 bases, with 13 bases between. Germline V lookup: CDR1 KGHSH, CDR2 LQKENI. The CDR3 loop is CASSSPGPTYNEQFF. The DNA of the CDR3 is TGTGCCAGCTCATCCCCGGGTCCAACCTACAATGAGCAGTTCTTC.

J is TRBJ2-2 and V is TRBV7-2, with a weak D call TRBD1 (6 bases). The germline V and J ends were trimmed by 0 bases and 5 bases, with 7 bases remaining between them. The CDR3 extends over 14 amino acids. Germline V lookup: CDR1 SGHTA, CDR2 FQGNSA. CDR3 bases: TGTGCCAGCAGCTTAGCGCAGGGGACCGGGGAGCTGTTTTTT. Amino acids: CASSLAQGTGELFF.

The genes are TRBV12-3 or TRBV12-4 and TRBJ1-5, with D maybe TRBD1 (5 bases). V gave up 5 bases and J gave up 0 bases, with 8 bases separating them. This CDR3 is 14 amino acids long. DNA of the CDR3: TGTGCCAGCAGTCTCGGACATAGCAATCAGCCCCAGCATTTT. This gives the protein CASSLGHSNQPQHF.

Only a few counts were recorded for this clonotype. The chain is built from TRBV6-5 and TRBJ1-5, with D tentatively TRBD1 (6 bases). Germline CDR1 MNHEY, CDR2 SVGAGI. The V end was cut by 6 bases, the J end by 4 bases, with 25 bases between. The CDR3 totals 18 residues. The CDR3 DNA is TGTGCCAGCAGGCCACTAACAGGGTCTGCGGCGGTGAATCAGCCCCAGCATTTT. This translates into CASRPLTGSAAVNQPQHF.

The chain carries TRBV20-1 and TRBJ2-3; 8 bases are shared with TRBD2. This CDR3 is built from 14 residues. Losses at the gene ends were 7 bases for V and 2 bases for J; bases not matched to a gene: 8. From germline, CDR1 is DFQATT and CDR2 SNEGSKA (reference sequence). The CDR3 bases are TGCAGTGTTCCCCGGGGGGGCGTCACAGATACGCAGTATTTT. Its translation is CSVPRGGVTDTQYF.

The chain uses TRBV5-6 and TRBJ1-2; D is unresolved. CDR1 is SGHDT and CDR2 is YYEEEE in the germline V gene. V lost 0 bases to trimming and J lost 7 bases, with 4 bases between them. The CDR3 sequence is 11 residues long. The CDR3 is CASSLASGYTF. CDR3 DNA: TGTGCCAGCAGCTTGGCTAGTGGCTACACCTTC.

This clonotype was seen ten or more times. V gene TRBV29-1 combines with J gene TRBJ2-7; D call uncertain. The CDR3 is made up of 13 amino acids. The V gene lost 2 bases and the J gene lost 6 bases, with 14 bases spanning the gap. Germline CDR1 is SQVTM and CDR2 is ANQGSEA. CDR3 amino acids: CSVESSHGVEQYF. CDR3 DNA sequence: TGCAGCGTTGAAAGCTCCCACGGCGTCGAGCAGTACTTC.

The CDR3 DNA reads as TGCAGTGCTAGAGTAGGACTTCACCAAGAGACCCAGTACTTC. Amino acid sequence: CSARVGLHQETQYF. This chain joins TRBV20-1 and TRBJ2-5; D possibly corresponds to TRBD2 (5 bases). This CDR3 has 14 amino acids. Trimming took off 1 base at V and 0 bases at J, with 9 bases between the two ends. Germline V gene sequence: CDR1 DFQATT, CDR2 SNEGSKA (reference sequence).

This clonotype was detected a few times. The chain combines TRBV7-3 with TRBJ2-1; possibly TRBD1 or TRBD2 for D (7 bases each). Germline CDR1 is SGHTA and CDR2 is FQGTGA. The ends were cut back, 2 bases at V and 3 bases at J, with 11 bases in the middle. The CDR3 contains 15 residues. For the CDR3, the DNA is TGTGCCAGCAGCTTACAGGGGGGGCTCTACAATGAGCAGTTCTTC. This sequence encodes CASSLQGGLYNEQFF. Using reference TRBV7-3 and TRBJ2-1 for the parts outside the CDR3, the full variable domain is GAGVSQTPSNKVTEKGKYVELRCDPISGHTALYWYRQSLGQGPEFLIYFQGTGAADDSGLPNDRFFAVRPEGSVSTLKIQRTERGDSAVYLCASSLQGGLYNEQFFGPGTRLTVL.

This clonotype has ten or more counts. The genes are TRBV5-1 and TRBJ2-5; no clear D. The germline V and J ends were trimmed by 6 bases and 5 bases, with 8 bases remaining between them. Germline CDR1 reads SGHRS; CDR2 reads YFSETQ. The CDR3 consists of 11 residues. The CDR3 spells CASTILETQYF. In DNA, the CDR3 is TGCGCCAGCACTATTTTGGAGACCCAGTACTTC.

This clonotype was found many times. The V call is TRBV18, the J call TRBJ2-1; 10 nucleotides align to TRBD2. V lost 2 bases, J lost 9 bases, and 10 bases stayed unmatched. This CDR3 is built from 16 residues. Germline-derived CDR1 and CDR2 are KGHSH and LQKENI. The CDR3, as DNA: TGTGCCAGCTCACCATACGGGACTAGCGATCGGGGTGAGCAGTTCTTC. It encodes CASSPYGTSDRGEQFF.

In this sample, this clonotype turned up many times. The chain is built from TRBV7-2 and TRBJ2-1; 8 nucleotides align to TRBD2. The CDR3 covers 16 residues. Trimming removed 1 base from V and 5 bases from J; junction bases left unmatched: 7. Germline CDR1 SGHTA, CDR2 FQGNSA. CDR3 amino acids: CASSLEGTRADNEQFF. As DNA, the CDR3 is TGTGCCAGCAGCTTAGAAGGGACTAGGGCGGACAATGAGCAGTTCTTC.

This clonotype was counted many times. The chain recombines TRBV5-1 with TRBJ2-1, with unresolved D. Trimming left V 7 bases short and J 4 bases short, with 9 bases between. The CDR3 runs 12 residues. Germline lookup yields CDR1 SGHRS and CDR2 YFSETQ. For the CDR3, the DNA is TGCGCCAGCGCCTATTCATACAATGAGCAGTTCTTC. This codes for CASAYSYNEQFF.